One and the same sample provided the 29 T cell receptor beta chains below, sequenced in a study of T cells in Graves' hyperthyroidism and ophthalmopathy. TCR beta CDR3 regions were amplified from RNA. When the TCR CDR3 underwent first-round RT-PCR, the HTBI primer set was used. TCRdb reprocessed the multiplex PCR reads via MiXCR and lists one record per CDR3 protein. The sample includes roughly 300,000 distinct CDR3 sequences, roughly 23% of them seen just once. The sequenced material came from blood. These receptor sequences come from a woman in her fifties or sixties with Graves' hyperthyroidism.

This clonotype was found a few times. This chain links TRBV5-5 with TRBJ2-1; no clear D gene. Per germline, CDR1 SGHKS and CDR2 YYEKEE (reference sequence). CDR3 length: 12 residues. Trimming removed 4 bases at V and 8 bases at J, with 10 bases between. The CDR3 bases are TGTGCCAGCAGCGAAAGCTTCGATGAGCAGTTCTTC. Its translation: CASSESFDEQFF.

This clonotype was seen ten or more times. The chain recombines TRBV30 with TRBJ1-5; D unresolved. The CDR3 is 15 residues long. Germline lookup yields CDR1 GTSNPN and CDR2 SVGIG (reference sequence). Trimming stripped 0 bases from V and 2 bases from J, with 11 bases between. The CDR3 sequence: CAWSVRGNGNQPQHF. CDR3 coding DNA: TGTGCCTGGAGTGTAAGAGGGAATGGCAATCAGCCCCAGCATTTT.

This chain joins TRBV7-9 and TRBJ1-1; D is perhaps TRBD1 (6 bases). The germline V gene has CDR1 SEHNR and CDR2 FQNEAQ (reference sequence). The CDR3 is 13 amino acids. V was cut by 5 bases and J by 8 bases, with 15 bases left in between. The DNA for the CDR3 is TGTGCCAGCAGCGGCAGGGGCTCTAGCGAAGCTTTCTTT. Its protein product is CASSGRGSSEAFF.

This clonotype was detected only a few times. The V gene is TRBV19, the J gene TRBJ2-3; 7 nucleotides align to TRBD1. The CDR3 is made up of 15 amino acids. From germline, CDR1 is LNHDA and CDR2 SQIVND (reference sequence). J gave up 2 bases and V 4 bases, and 6 bases lay outside the gene matches. CDR3 protein: CASSRTGGFTDTQYF. CDR3 DNA sequence: TGTGCCAGTAGTAGGACAGGTGGATTCACAGATACGCAGTATTTT.

The chain links TRBV5-6 to TRBJ1-2; 9 bases are a match to TRBD1. CDR3 length: 15 amino acids. Germline loops: CDR1 SGHDT, CDR2 YYEEEE. Trimming cost V 4 bases and J 0 bases; bases outside gene matches: 4. The CDR3 DNA reads TGTGCCAGCAGCCCTAGACAGGGGGCTAACTATGGCTACACCTTC. Protein product: CASSPRQGANYGYTF.

V is TRBV5-1 and J is TRBJ2-1, with D possibly being TRBD1 or TRBD2 (5 bases each). V shed 4 bases and J shed 0 bases, with 11 bases lying between them. Germline CDR1 and CDR2: SGHRS and YFSETQ. The CDR3 extends over 15 amino acids. CDR3 protein: CASSGRGGSYNEQFF. CDR3 DNA: TGCGCCAGCAGCGGCCGTGGGGGCTCCTACAATGAGCAGTTCTTC.

The chain is built from TRBV7-9 and TRBJ1-4, with 7 bases that match TRBD1. This CDR3 comprises 15 residues. Germline CDR1 reads SEHNR; CDR2 reads FQNEAQ (reference sequence). V was pared by 5 bases and J by 3 bases, with 6 bases of the junction left unmatched. The CDR3 loop reads CASSERQGANEKLFF. The CDR3 nucleotides are TGTGCCAGCAGCGAAAGACAGGGAGCTAATGAAAAACTGTTTTTT.

The chain recombines TRBV2 with TRBJ2-5, with a possible D match to TRBD1 (5 bases). Germline V CDR1 and CDR2: SNHLY, FYNNEI. Trimming pared 2 bases from V and 5 bases from J, leaving 12 bases between. This CDR3 region has 14 residues. In nucleotides, the CDR3 is TGTGCCAGCAGTGAAAAGACAGTCCAGGAGACCCAGTACTTC. This encodes CASSEKTVQETQYF. Complete variable domain (other parts from reference TRBV2 and TRBJ2-5): EPEVTQTPSHQVTQMGQEVILRCVPISNHLYFYWYRQILGQKVEFLVSFYNNEISEKSEIFDDQFSVERPDGSNFTLKIRSTKLEDSAMYFCASSEKTVQETQYFGPGTRLLVL.

This chain links TRBV18 with TRBJ1-3, with D possibly TRBD1 on 6 matching bases. The V end lost 6 bases, the J end lost 0 bases, and 15 bases lay between the germline ends. This CDR3 is 16 amino acids long. Germline loops: CDR1 KGHSH, CDR2 LQKENI. CDR3: CASSWTDSTSGNTIYF. CDR3 DNA sequence: TGTGCCAGCTCGTGGACAGATTCAACCTCTGGAAACACCATATATTTT.

This clonotype was detected once. This clone may be a read error of a much larger clone one base away. V usage is TRBV5-1 and J usage is TRBJ1-1; maybe TRBD1 (6 bases). From germline, CDR1 is SGHRS and CDR2 YFSETQ. This CDR3 region has 19 residues. Trimming removed 0 bases at V and 1 base at J, with 22 bases between. CDR3 sequence: CASSLGYAGGRRRNTEAFF. Here the CDR3 DNA reads TGCGCCAGCAGCTTGGGATATGCTGGGGGGCGCAGGAGGAACACTGAAGCTTTCTTT.

At least ten counts were recorded for this clonotype. The chain links TRBV27 to TRBJ1-5; D might be TRBD1 (5 bases). Germline-derived CDR1 and CDR2 are MNHEY and SMNVEV (reference sequence). The CDR3 contains 15 residues. V was clipped by 6 bases and J by 4 bases, with 16 bases between them. The CDR3 DNA reads TGTGCCAGCAGACCCGGGGACCGCGGTAATCAGCCCCAGCATTTT. This encodes CASRPGDRGNQPQHF.

This clonotype was seen a few times. The chain has TRBV4-1 and TRBJ2-7; a weak D match, TRBD1 (6 bases). Germline V lookup: CDR1 MGHRA, CDR2 YSYEKL. Trimming left V 0 bases short and J 0 bases short, with 18 bases between. The length of the CDR3 is 18 residues. The CDR3 reads CASSQDPGRTVSSYEQYF. The CDR3 nucleotides are TGCGCCAGCAGCCAAGATCCCGGACGGACAGTTAGCTCCTACGAGCAGTACTTC.

This rearrangement joins TRBV4-1 to TRBJ1-2, with D maybe TRBD1 (6 bases). This CDR3 contains 16 residues. With 1 base removed from V and 1 base from J, the gap between germline ends came to 13 bases. From germline, CDR1 is MGHRA and CDR2 YSYEKL. The CDR3 coding sequence is TGCGCCAGCAGCCAAGGTCCCACAGGGCGTAACTATGGCTACACCTTC. It codes for CASSQGPTGRNYGYTF.

This clonotype has ten or more counts. The CDR3 bases are TGTGCCAGCAGCTACGGCCGACAGGGTAACACTGAAGCTTTCTTT. Translation: CASSYGRQGNTEAFF. The rearrangement uses TRBV7-8 and TRBJ1-1; 7 positions agree with TRBD1. In germline, CDR1 is SGHVS, CDR2 FQNEAQ. The CDR3 loop spans 15 amino acids. Trimming cost V 4 bases and J 2 bases; bases outside gene matches: 7.

V usage is TRBV2 and J usage is TRBJ2-2; the D is unclear. This CDR3 is 13 amino acids long. CDR1 is SNHLY and CDR2 is FYNNEI in the germline V gene. Trimming removed 2 bases from V and 7 bases from J, with 8 bases in between. The CDR3 loop reads CASSERGIGELFF. CDR3 nucleotides: TGTGCCAGCAGTGAACGAGGAATCGGGGAGCTGTTTTTT.

This clonotype was detected ten times or more. The chain uses TRBV28 and TRBJ2-7; D is possibly TRBD1 (6 bases). The CDR3 is 14 amino acids. Germline V gene data show CDR1 as MDHEN and CDR2 as SYDVKM. V was clipped by 4 bases and J by 3 bases, with 13 bases between them. The CDR3, as DNA: TGTGCCAGCAGTTCTACCGGACAGAACTACGAGCAGTACTTC. Amino acid sequence: CASSSTGQNYEQYF. The whole variable domain, filled in from reference TRBV28 and TRBJ2-7, reads DVKVTQSSRYLVKRTGEKVFLECVQDMDHENMFWYRQDPGLGLRLIYFSYDVKMKEKGDIPEGYSVSREKKERFSLILESASTNQTSMYLCASSSTGQNYEQYFGPGTRLTVT.

V gene TRBV7-2 combines with J gene TRBJ2-5; perhaps D is TRBD1 or TRBD2 (5 bases each). V was trimmed by 0 bases and J by 5 bases, leaving 7 bases between them. The CDR3 is made up of 13 amino acids. CDR1 and CDR2 from the germline V gene are SGHTA and FQGNSA. In DNA form, the CDR3 reads TGTGCCAGCAGCTTAGCCAGGGAGGAGACCCAGTACTTC. Its protein is CASSLAREETQYF.

This clonotype has just a few counts. V usage is TRBV28 and J usage is TRBJ1-4; 10 positions agree with TRBD1. Germline V gene data show CDR1 as MDHEN and CDR2 as SYDVKM. Trimming took 6 bases from V and 12 from J; bases not matched to a gene: 4. There are 12 residues in the CDR3. The CDR3 DNA follows: TGTGCCAGCAGCCGGGACAGGGGACAACTGTTTTTT. Amino acids: CASSRDRGQLFF. The full variable domain, completed using reference TRBV28 and TRBJ1-4, is DVKVTQSSRYLVKRTGEKVFLECVQDMDHENMFWYRQDPGLGLRLIYFSYDVKMKEKGDIPEGYSVSREKKERFSLILESASTNQTSMYLCASSRDRGQLFFGSGTQLSVL.

This clonotype was seen at least ten times. Relative to the germline gene, one junction end is altered; a read error may explain this. This chain connects TRBV7-7 to TRBJ2-5; D uncertain. CDR3 length equals 13 residues. The germline CDR1 and CDR2 sequences are SSHAT and FNYEAQ (reference sequence). The CDR3 DNA is TGTGCTAGCACCCCGGTCGCGAGCGAGACCCAGTACTTC. Its protein product is CASTPVASETQYF.

The table lists this clonotype with many counts. V and J are TRBV13 and TRBJ1-1; D is undetermined. The CDR3 is 12 amino acids. Trimming shortened V by 4 bases and J by 11 bases, and 14 bases separated the two germline ends. The V gene's germline CDR1 is PRHDT and CDR2 FYEKMQ (reference sequence). CDR3 nucleotides: TGTGCCAGCAGCTCCCGGGAAAGCGGGGCTTTCTTT. Its translation: CASSSRESGAFF. The full variable domain, completed using reference TRBV13 and TRBJ1-1, is AAGVIQSPRHLIKEKRETATLKCYPIPRHDTVYWYQQGPGQDPQFLISFYEKMQSDKGSIPDRFSAQQFSDYHSELNMSSLELGDSALYFCASSSRESGAFFGQGTRLTVV.

This clonotype has a single count. V gene TRBV10-3 combines with J gene TRBJ1-1; no reliable D call. The germline V gene encodes CDR1 ENHRY and CDR2 SYGVKD. The CDR3 totals 13 residues. Trimming removed 4 bases from V and 1 base from J, with 7 bases in between. The CDR3 nucleotides are TGTGCCATCAGTGTGGAGGGGAACACTGAAGCTTTCTTT. Its protein product is CAISVEGNTEAFF.

This clonotype has a handful of counts. CDR3 loop: CASSTRRSGNTIYF. CDR3 DNA: TGTGCCAGCTCTACCCGGCGCTCTGGAAACACCATATATTTT. The gene calls are TRBV19 and TRBJ1-3; D is ambiguous. The V and J ends lost 9 bases and 0 bases respectively, with 12 bases between them. This CDR3 has 14 amino acids. Germline V gene data show CDR1 as LNHDA and CDR2 as SQIVND (reference sequence).

This clonotype was seen repeatedly, ten times or more. The chain carries TRBV20-1 and TRBJ1-1, with 11 bases fitting TRBD1. V shed 1 base, J shed 7 bases, and the junction held 5 bases outside the gene matches. Germline V CDR1 and CDR2: DFQATT, SNEGSKA (reference sequence). CDR3 length: 14 residues. The CDR3 loop reads CSARVRTGGSEAFF. The CDR3, as DNA: TGCAGTGCTAGAGTTAGGACAGGGGGCAGTGAAGCTTTCTTT.

This clonotype came up many times. The chain joins TRBV11-2 to TRBJ2-7, with 11 bases identical to TRBD2. After removal of 6 bases from V and 2 bases from J, the junction contained 3 bases not matched to a gene. The CDR3 length is 14 residues. Germline CDR1 SGHAT, CDR2 FQNNGV. CDR3 region: CASRGLAEPYEQYF. As DNA, the CDR3 is TGTGCCAGCAGGGGACTAGCGGAACCCTACGAGCAGTACTTC.

The chain carries TRBV11-3 and TRBJ2-3; perhaps TRBD2 as D (6 bases). CDR1 and CDR2 (germline): SGHNT, YENEEA. Trimming took off 4 bases at V and 1 base at J, with 12 bases between the two ends. This CDR3 spans 15 amino acids. The CDR3 here is CASSSQRAGTDTQYF. CDR3 in DNA: TGTGCCAGCAGCTCACAGCGGGCAGGCACAGATACGCAGTATTTT.

This clonotype has a count of ten or more. The chain carries TRBV7-3 and TRBJ2-1; D possibly corresponds to TRBD2 (6 bases). Deletions cut 6 bases from V and 0 bases from J, with 12 bases between. Germline V gene sequence: CDR1 SGHTA, CDR2 FQGTGA. This CDR3 has 15 amino acids. CDR3 amino acids: CASSLREISYNEQFF. The CDR3 DNA reads as TGTGCCAGCAGTTTACGGGAGATCTCCTACAATGAGCAGTTCTTC.

This clonotype was seen repeatedly, ten times or more. This chain connects TRBV5-1 to TRBJ2-3; D is perhaps TRBD2 (5 bases). CDR1 and CDR2 from the germline V gene are SGHRS and YFSETQ. This CDR3 spans 14 amino acids. V lost 4 bases to trimming and J lost 0 bases, with 9 bases between them. The CDR3 nucleotides read TGCGCCAGCAGCGATGGACTTAGCACAGATACGCAGTATTTT. This sequence encodes CASSDGLSTDTQYF.

This clonotype has ten or more counts. The genes are TRBV3-1 and TRBJ1-2, with D unresolved. This CDR3 is built from 16 residues. Germline assignment: CDR1 LGHDT and CDR2 YNNKEL (reference sequence). V was cut by 6 bases and J by 7 bases, with 24 bases left in between. The CDR3 here is CASRDLRGFLVSGYTF. DNA of the CDR3: TGTGCCAGCAGGGATCTAAGAGGTTTTCTGGTATCTGGCTACACCTTC.

The V call is TRBV13, the J call TRBJ2-7; 10 bases are a match to TRBD2. Germline assignment: CDR1 PRHDT and CDR2 FYEKMQ (reference sequence). There are 16 residues in the CDR3. The ends lost 4 bases at V and 6 bases at J; junction bases unmatched: 12. The CDR3 reads CASSSRRSGRAPEQYF. The CDR3 DNA reads as TGTGCCAGCAGCTCCCGCAGAAGCGGGAGGGCCCCCGAGCAGTACTTC.